The T cell receptor (beta chain) under discussion was sequenced for a study of shared clonotypes between healthy human individuals. Study at large: Each donor's CD4 naive and CD4 memory cells filled three plates apiece, CD8 naive two, and CD8 memory one. Study-wide results and limits: For naive CD4 cells, around 5% of clonotypes were shared across several donors.

Every immunoSEQ plate was one replicate of a subset's evenly spread DNA. Clones were read by immunoSEQ multiplex PCR, and TCRdb kept only the in-frame ones, dropping some. The sample lists some 2.4 million clones; 80% to 95% were seen once. As to this clone: Its target is unknown.

This CDR3 has 15 amino acids. Germline V gene lookup returns CDR1 MNHNY and CDR2 SVGAGI (reference sequence). V shed 4 bases and J 5 bases; nucleotides not matched to a gene: 4. Sequenced: naive CD4+ T cells from PBMCs. Subset here: CD45RA+ positively selected. The rearrangement uses TRBV6-6 and TRBJ2-7; TRBD2 matches at 14 bases. The clonotype originates from a young man in good health. Some clones in this sample may be carry-over from other donors' samples. The CDR3 reads CASSSPGLAGDEQYF. The CDR3 DNA is TGTGCCAGCAGTTCCCCGGGACTAGCGGGAGACGAGCAGTACTTC.